These T cell receptor beta chains were read from a single sample in a study of T cell clusters in autoimmune cytopenias. Following a re-call of the multiplex PCR reads, TCRdb has one entry per CDR3 protein and lacks DNA. The specimen's table records several thousand distinct CDR3 sequences. The sequencing input was peripheral blood. These receptors were obtained from a human donor with an autoimmune cytopenia or autoimmune hepatitis (not recorded which). CDR3s include the opening cysteine and the closing phenylalanine or tryptophan. Not every row has a clone size; where given, it reads once, few, many or a size class.

J gene,V gene,clone size,CDR3 protein
TRBJ1-1,TRBV29-1,medium-sized,CSVEDGRSTNTEAFF
TRBJ2-5,TRBV6-5,medium-sized,CASSYSAASGGVAQYF
TRBJ2-1,TRBV6-5,.,CASSPGTSVEQFF
TRBJ2-1,TRBV24-1,medium-sized,CATSDLWTVNEQFF
TRBJ2-7,TRBV19,medium-sized,CASSPGTGNSYEQYF
TRBJ2-2,TRBV6-1,medium-sized,CASSPLAGQYTGELFF
TRBJ1-5,TRBV12-3/TRBV12-4,.,CASNDRSYQPQHF
TRBJ1-6,TRBV12-3/TRBV12-4,medium-sized,CASSYRLGSPLHF
TRBJ1-1,TRBV18,medium-sized,CASSPDGTAEAFF
TRBJ1-3,TRBV12-3/TRBV12-4,.,CASSQPGQGDGMGSGNTIYF
TRBJ1-1,TRBV6-2/TRBV6-3,.,CASSRRDLGSRGTEAFF
TRBJ2-5,TRBV30,.,CAWSVLDGTQYF
TRBJ2-1,TRBV27,medium-sized,CASSFAPAGAKYNEQFF
TRBJ2-2,TRBV6-2/TRBV6-3,.,CASSYNTRGGDTGELFF
TRBJ1-1,TRBV27,.,CASSLSPLWDTEAFF
TRBJ2-3,TRBV24-1,.,CATSEADGTDTQYF
TRBJ1-4,TRBV18,medium-sized,CASSHSTGPYEKLFF
TRBJ1-2,TRBV5-6,.,CASSLEVVYGYTF
TRBJ2-7,TRBV4-3,.,CASSQLPGGSKNF
TRBJ1-2,TRBV6-6,.,CASSSGQGGLYGYTF
TRBJ2-3,TRBV7-9,medium-sized,CASSMGLAGGSTDTQYF
TRBJ1-5,TRBV6-5,medium-sized,CASSYAGDQPQHF
TRBJ2-2,TRBV6-2/TRBV6-3,medium-sized,CASRTGGSAGELFF
TRBJ2-7,TRBV6-1,.,CASSWEGGPYEQYF
TRBJ2-1,TRBV7-9,.,CASSFQDEQFF
TRBJ2-7,TRBV4-2,.,CASSPKGSSYEQYF